Following are 12 T cell receptor beta chains from one sample sequenced in a study of PD-1 blockade in classical Hodgkin lymphoma. Profiled with immunoSEQ multiplex PCR; TCRdb holds only in-frame clones, not every one. The table lists 16,000 or so clones, around four fifths of them singletons. Time point of the sample: newly diagnosed, previously untreated cHL patient sample. What was sequenced was peripheral blood mononuclear cells (PBMCs). The receptors derive from a human donor with classical Hodgkin lymphoma.

V is TRBV5-6 and J is TRBJ2-5; 9 bases match TRBD1. CDR3 length: 14 amino acids. V trimming: 0 bases; J trimming: 7 bases; junction bases outside the gene matches: 4. The germline V gene has CDR1 SGHDT and CDR2 YYEEEE. The CDR3 spells CASSLDRGRGTQYF. The CDR3 bases are TGTGCCAGCAGCTTGGACAGGGGGCGAGGGACCCAGTACTTC.

The V call is TRBV19, the J call TRBJ2-2, with D perhaps matching TRBD1 (5 bases). The CDR3 spans 15 residues. The V and J ends lost 7 bases and 5 bases respectively, with 17 bases between them. In germline, CDR1 is LNHDA, CDR2 SQIVND (reference sequence). The CDR3 protein is CASKMSQGRTGELFF. CDR3 bases: TGTGCCAGTAAGATGTCGCAGGGTCGGACCGGGGAGCTGTTTTTT.

This chain connects TRBV28 to TRBJ1-2; no definite D call. This CDR3 has 13 residues. Germline assignment: CDR1 MDHEN and CDR2 SYDVKM. Trimming cost V 0 bases and J 6 bases, with 8 bases left between them. CDR3 protein: CASSLWDSNGYTF. The CDR3 coding sequence is TGTGCCAGCAGTTTATGGGATTCAAATGGCTACACCTTC.

This chain uses TRBV6-1 with TRBJ1-4; tentatively, D is TRBD1 (5 bases). Trimming cost V 7 bases and J 0 bases, with 9 bases left between them. Germline values: CDR1 MNHNS, CDR2 SASEGT. The CDR3 runs 14 residues. CDR3 in DNA: TGTGCCAGCATTAAGACAGCAACTAATGAAAAACTGTTTTTT. Protein: CASIKTATNEKLFF.

CDR3 region: CASSSSGSTGELFF. CDR3 nucleotide sequence: TGTGCCAGCAGCTCTAGCGGGAGCACCGGGGAGCTGTTTTTT. This chain joins TRBV7-3 and TRBJ2-2, with 10 bases matching TRBD2. The CDR3 consists of 14 residues. Germline V gene data show CDR1 as SGHTA and CDR2 as FQGTGA. V shed 4 bases, J shed 4 bases, and the junction held 0 bases outside the gene matches.

The chain links TRBV4-1 to TRBJ1-2; 8 bases line up with TRBD1. Losses at the gene ends were 4 bases for V and 8 bases for J; bases not matched to a gene: 9. CDR1 and CDR2 (germline): MGHRA, YSYEKL. The CDR3 totals 14 residues. CDR3 DNA sequence: TGCGCCAGCAGCCTACGGCAGGGGGCGCCGGGCTACACCTTC. It encodes CASSLRQGAPGYTF.

The chain employs TRBV19 and TRBJ2-5, with 8 bases identical to TRBD2. The end of the DNA is better explained by TRBJ2-7, so the J call may be wrong. Per germline, CDR1 LNHDA and CDR2 SQIVND (reference sequence). The CDR3 contains 15 residues. DNA of the CDR3: TGTGCCAGTAGTATAAGCGGGAGTACCTCGTACGAGCAGTACTTC. This codes for CASSISGSTSYEQYF.

The V gene is TRBV15, the J gene TRBJ1-5, with D hard to call. CDR1 LNHNV and CDR2 YYDKDF come from the germline V gene (reference sequence). This CDR3 comprises 12 residues. V gave up 0 bases and J gave up 6 bases, with 3 bases separating them. As DNA, the CDR3 is TGTGCCACCAGCAGAGATGGTCAGCCCCAGCATTTT. Translated: CATSRDGQPQHF.

V is TRBV6-5 and J is TRBJ2-7; 9 bases map to TRBD1. Germline CDR1 and CDR2: MNHEY and SVGAGI. V gave up 7 bases and J gave up 4 bases; unmatched junction bases: 8. The CDR3 contains 14 residues. Written as DNA, the CDR3 is TGTGCCAGCACCTTCGACAGGGGGAATTACGAGCAGTACTTC. Its protein is CASTFDRGNYEQYF.

The rearrangement links TRBV6-5 to TRBJ2-7; the D gene is possibly TRBD1 (6 bases). CDR1 and CDR2 (germline): MNHEY, SVGAGI. The CDR3 totals 14 residues. V lost 6 bases and J lost 5, with 17 bases in between. CDR3 loop: CASSRQGRGNEQYF. The CDR3 bases are TGTGCCAGCAGCCGCCAGGGGCGCGGCAACGAGCAGTACTTC.

The genes are TRBV6-4 and TRBJ1-1; D unclear. The CDR3 extends over 14 amino acids. Germline values: CDR1 MRHNA, CDR2 SNTAGT. V gave up 4 bases and J gave up 1 base, with 10 bases separating them. For the CDR3, the DNA is TGTGCCAGCAGTGCCTCCCCTGGGAACACTGAAGCTTTCTTT. It is translated as CASSASPGNTEAFF.

In regard to this clone: The sample has other DNA sequences that encode this CDR3 too. The chain couples TRBV20-1 to TRBJ2-1, with D unclear. Trimming pared 0 bases from V and 6 bases from J, leaving 0 bases between. CDR1 DFQATT and CDR2 SNEGSKA come from the germline V gene (reference sequence). The CDR3 covers 10 residues. The CDR3 DNA reads as TGCAGTGCTAGAGACAATGAGCAGTTCTTC. Translation: CSARDNEQFF.